This T cell receptor (beta chain) was profiled in a study of CD8 T cells in ankylosing spondylitis. Each CDR3 protein is one row after TCRdb ran MiXCR on the 5' RACE reads. The sample carries 150,000 to 200,000 distinct CDR3 sequences, 25% to 35% recorded once. Study observations and caveats: In ankylosing spondylitis patients, matched synovial fluid reportedly showed significant enrichment of disease-linked clones. Disease-associated clones were CD8+ and fairly uncommon in peripheral blood. The study identified a TCR beta motif of several highly homologous variants that appeared characteristic of ankylosing spondylitis blood. Certain motif variants had earlier appeared in reactive arthritis synovial fluid and blood.

Germline-derived CDR1 and CDR2 are MNHEY and SVGAGI. The V gene lost 2 bases and the J gene lost 6 bases, with 17 bases spanning the gap. The CDR3 has 16 residues. Note on this clonotype: Its cognate antigen is unknown.

This receptor was obtained from a male donor with ankylosing spondylitis. This chain joins TRBV6-5 and TRBJ1-5; D is possibly TRBD1 (5 bases). Sequenced input: synovial fluid, either unsorted or a sorted T cell fraction (not recorded which). The CDR3 region has the DNA TGTGCCAGCAGTTACCTATCAAGGGGCCGTAGTCAGCCCCAGCATTTT. Encoded protein: CASSYLSRGRSQPQHF.